Listed below are T cell receptor beta chains from one sample, sequenced in a study of blood T cell repertoires in COVID-19. TCRdb's copy holds only in-frame clones and misses some; the assay was immunoSEQ multiplex PCR. The sample shows 150,000 to 200,000 clones, about 80% of them seen only once. The sequencing input was peripheral blood. The receptors stem from an elderly woman with acute or convalescent COVID-19. Both conserved end residues are part of each CDR3. The order of the fields is clone size, D gene, V gene, J gene, CDR3 protein, CDR3 DNA. A D gene is named only where the DNA matches it firmly. Rows may omit the clone size; those that give it use once, few, many or a size class.

-	TRBD2	TRBV5-1	TRBJ2-1	CASSLTTSGSWYNEQFF	TGCGCCAGCAGCTTGACGACTAGCGGGAGTTGGTACAATGAGCAGTTCTTC
-	TRBD2	TRBV5-4	TRBJ2-3	CASSLPSGKVADTQYF	TGTGCCAGCAGCTTGCCCAGCGGGAAGGTAGCAGATACGCAGTATTTT
-	TRBD2	TRBV7-2	TRBJ2-3	CASSLSGSLPTDTQYF	TGTGCCAGCAGCTTAAGCGGGAGCTTGCCCACAGATACGCAGTATTTT
-	-	TRBV30	TRBJ2-7	CAWSGGGGLHEQYF	TGTGCCTGGAGTGGGGGAGGGGGTCTCCACGAGCAGTACTTC
-	-	TRBV29-1	TRBJ2-7	CSVEAGRAYEQYF	TGCAGCGTTGAAGCCGGCAGGGCCTACGAGCAGTACTTC
-	TRBD1	TRBV6-2/TRBV6-3	TRBJ1-1	CASSPLGGTGGLGGTEAFF	TGTGCCAGCAGCCCCCTCGGGGGGACAGGGGGCCTTGGTGGCACTGAAGCTTTCTTT
-	-	TRBV19	TRBJ2-3	CASSLGGAADTQYF	TGTGCCAGTAGTCTGGGGGGAGCCGCAGATACGCAGTATTTT
-	-	TRBV11-2	TRBJ2-5	CASSRDTQETQYF	TGTGCCAGCAGCCGGGACACCCAAGAGACCCAGTACTTC
few	TRBD1	TRBV27	TRBJ2-1	CASSYLRGGWDRGRNEQFF	TGTGCCAGCAGTTATCTACGTGGAGGGTGGGACAGGGGGCGCAATGAGCAGTTCTTC
-	-	TRBV6-2/TRBV6-3	TRBJ1-2	CASSYGREVNGYTF	TGTGCCAGCAGTTACGGTCGGGAAGTAAATGGCTACACCTTC
once	TRBD2	TRBV7-9	TRBJ2-7	CASSLGGTSGIYEQYF	TGTGCCAGCAGCTTAGGGGGGACTAGCGGGATTTACGAGCAGTACTTC
-	TRBD1	TRBV3-1/TRBV3-2	TRBJ1-2	CASSQKLTGPPVYGYTF	TGTGCCAGCAGCCAAAAATTGACAGGGCCCCCTGTCTATGGCTACACCTTC
few	-	TRBV3-1/TRBV3-2	TRBJ2-1	CASRLGSLDEQFF	TGTGCCAGCAGGCTCGGTAGCTTGGATGAGCAGTTCTTC
-	TRBD2	TRBV16	TRBJ2-1	CASSQLTGGGGEQFF	TGTGCCAGCAGCCAACTAACGGGAGGCGGGGGGGAGCAGTTCTTC
-	TRBD1	TRBV4-1	TRBJ1-2	CASSQGPARGNYGYTF	TGCGCCAGCAGCCAAGGCCCAGCCAGGGGGAACTATGGCTACACCTTC
-	TRBD2	TRBV5-6	TRBJ2-1	CASSSPLAGELYNEQFF	TGTGCCAGCAGCTCCCCGCTAGCGGGAGAGTTATACAATGAGCAGTTCTTC
-	-	TRBV19	TRBJ1-5	CASQGSAQPQHF	TGTGCCAGCCAGGGCTCAGCTCAGCCCCAGCATTTT
-	-	TRBV30	TRBJ1-1	CAWTGVTEAFF	TGTGCCTGGACCGGGGTGACAGAAGCTTTCTTT
-	-	TRBV5-1	TRBJ1-1	CASSSQGQNTEAFF	TGCGCCAGCAGTTCCCAGGGACAGAACACTGAAGCTTTCTTT
-	-	TRBV5-1	TRBJ2-2	CASSLSGQLNTGELFF	TGCGCCAGCAGCTTAAGTGGGCAGTTGAACACCGGGGAGCTGTTTTTT
-	-	TRBV7-9	TRBJ1-6	CAVPPIGQRVGALHF	TGTGCCGTCCCCCCGATCGGGCAGCGGGTTGGGGCCCTCCACTTT
-	-	TRBV5-1	TRBJ1-1	CASSLGRVGNTEAFF	TGCGCCAGCAGCTTGGGACGGGTTGGGAACACTGAAGCTTTCTTT
many	-	TRBV7-9	TRBJ1-4	CASSLVGSEKLFF	TGTGCCAGCAGCTTAGTGGGGAGTGAAAAACTGTTTTTT
-	-	TRBV4-3	TRBJ2-1	CASSQDMAVSYNEQFF	TGCGCCAGCAGCCAAGATATGGCAGTCTCCTACAATGAGCAGTTCTTC
few	-	TRBV20-1	TRBJ1-5	CSASWGRGGGQPQHF	TGCAGTGCTAGTTGGGGGCGGGGAGGGGGTCAGCCCCAGCATTTT
-	TRBD2	TRBV6-6	TRBJ2-2	CASSPEGLAGATGELFF	TGTGCCAGCAGTCCTGAAGGGCTAGCGGGAGCCACCGGGGAGCTGTTTTTT
-	-	TRBV5-6	TRBJ2-7	CASSLDPGGSEQYF	TGTGCCAGCAGCTTGGATCCAGGAGGAAGCGAGCAGTACTTC
few	-	TRBV4-3	TRBJ2-1	CASSQDRSRNEQFF	TGCGCCAGCAGCCAAGATCGGAGCCGGAATGAGCAGTTCTTC
-	TRBD1	TRBV6-4	TRBJ2-2	CASSVETGGSGELFF	TGTGCCAGCAGTGTCGAAACAGGGGGCTCCGGGGAGCTGTTTTTT
-	-	TRBV11-3	TRBJ2-1	CASSPPGHSNNEQFF	TGTGCCAGCAGCCCCCCGGGACACAGCAACAATGAGCAGTTCTTC
-	TRBD2	TRBV12-5	TRBJ2-5	CASGLGTSGRETQYF	TGTGCTAGTGGTTTGGGGACTAGCGGGAGAGAGACCCAGTACTTC
-	-	TRBV5-6	TRBJ1-2	CASSLKWQTNYGYTF	TGTGCCAGCAGCTTGAAGTGGCAGACTAACTATGGCTACACCTTC
-	TRBD2	TRBV6-2/TRBV6-3	TRBJ2-1	CASSQRASGRRNEQFF	TGTGCCAGCAGTCAACGGGCTAGCGGGAGAAGGAATGAGCAGTTCTTC
-	-	TRBV9	TRBJ2-2	CASSVRVSGELFF	TGTGCCAGCAGCGTCAGGGTTTCCGGGGAGCTGTTTTTT
-	-	TRBV27	TRBJ2-1	CASSLSRVNEQFF	TGTGCCAGCAGTTTATCCAGGGTCAATGAGCAGTTCTTC
-	TRBD2	TRBV5-1	TRBJ2-2	CASRSTGGPGELFF	TGCGCCAGCAGATCGACGGGGGGACCCGGGGAGCTGTTTTTT
-	-	TRBV20-1	TRBJ1-2	CSAREPQGYTF	TGCAGTGCTAGGGAGCCTCAGGGCTACACCTTC
-	-	TRBV11-3	TRBJ2-1	CASSSRDRGLNEQFF	TGTGCCAGCAGCTCACGGGATCGCGGTCTCAATGAGCAGTTCTTC
-	TRBD1	TRBV18	TRBJ1-1	CASSPRQGNMNTEAFF	TGTGCCAGCTCACCGCGACAGGGAAACATGAACACTGAAGCTTTCTTT
few	TRBD2	TRBV7-7	TRBJ2-5	CASSPQLAGGETQYF	TGTGCCAGCAGCCCACAACTAGCGGGAGGGGAGACCCAGTACTTC
-	TRBD1	TRBV19	TRBJ2-7	CASSIAGTGPYEQYF	TGTGCCAGTAGTATAGCCGGGACAGGCCCCTACGAGCAGTACTTC
many	TRBD1	TRBV19	TRBJ1-5	CASSIRAGGWQPQHF	TGTGCCAGTAGTATAAGGGCAGGGGGCTGGCAGCCCCAGCATTTT
-	TRBD1	TRBV18	TRBJ1-1	CASSQTGNLNTEAFF	TGTGCCAGCTCTCAGACAGGGAACCTGAACACTGAAGCTTTCTTT
once	-	TRBV12-5	TRBJ2-7	CASGLRQRSSYEQYF	TGTGCTAGTGGTTTAAGACAGAGGAGCTCCTACGAGCAGTACTTC
-	TRBD2	TRBV19	TRBJ2-1	CASQIGGGTEQFF	TGTGCCAGTCAAATTGGCGGGGGAACTGAGCAGTTCTTC
few	-	TRBV7-9	TRBJ2-7	CASSFAGTAYEQYF	TGTGCCAGCAGCTTCGCCGGGACTGCCTACGAGCAGTACTTC
-	-	TRBV20-1	TRBJ2-3	CSRLTVDTQYF	TGCAGTCGACTGACCGTGGATACGCAGTATTTT
once	TRBD1	TRBV30	TRBJ1-2	CAWRGQAAYGYTF	TGTGCCTGGCGAGGACAGGCGGCCTATGGCTACACCTTC
once	TRBD2	TRBV5-4	TRBJ2-2	CASSRSGLAGNTGELFF	TGTGCCAGCAGCCGCAGCGGACTAGCGGGGAACACCGGGGAGCTGTTTTTT
-	-	TRBV7-9	TRBJ2-7	CASSLSGYEQYF	TGTGCCAGCAGCTTATCCGGCTACGAGCAGTACTTC
-	-	TRBV9	TRBJ2-2	CASSVVGGNTGELFF	TGTGCCAGCAGCGTAGTAGGGGGGAACACCGGGGAGCTGTTTTTT
-	-	TRBV5-4	TRBJ1-3	CASSLGPTDSGNTIYF	TGTGCCAGCAGCCTCGGTCCTACCGACTCGGGAAACACCATATATTTT
-	TRBD1	TRBV30	TRBJ2-6	CAWPPSGQGISGANVLTF	TGTGCCTGGCCCCCCTCGGGACAGGGGATTTCTGGGGCCAACGTCCTGACTTTC
-	TRBD2	TRBV3-1/TRBV3-2	TRBJ2-1	CASSQDRWTSGRVEQFF	TGTGCCAGCAGCCAAGACCGATGGACTAGCGGGAGGGTTGAGCAGTTCTTC